One sample yielded the 25 T cell receptor beta chains listed below, sequenced in a study of human T cells and chemical hapten exposure. TCRdb independently ran MiXCR on the RACE reads; one entry per CDR3 protein. Found here are some 250,000 distinct CDR3 sequences, around 7% of them singletons; the top ten hold 1.2%. Time point described: pre-sensitization, week 0. Treatment reported: therapeutic diphenylcyclopropenone sensitization with weekly scalp DPC. The sample here was whole blood, taken in connection with sensitization to the hapten diphenylcyclopropenone (DPC). These receptors originate from a man aged 18-30 years with alopecia areata. Some clones in this sample may be carry-over from other donors' samples.

This clonotype has only a few counts. CDR3 residues: CASSSDSTDYGYTF. DNA for the CDR3: TGTGCCAGCAGCTCGGACAGCACCGACTATGGCTACACCTTC. This sequence joins TRBV7-8 and TRBJ1-2, with a weak D call TRBD1 (6 bases). Germline-derived CDR1 and CDR2 are SGHVS and FQNEAQ. V was trimmed by 4 bases and J by 3 bases, leaving 12 bases between them. The CDR3 extends over 14 amino acids.

In its sample, this clonotype was seen a few times. The chain carries TRBV28 and TRBJ2-7; D is unclear. Germline CDR1 MDHEN, CDR2 SYDVKM. The CDR3 consists of 10 residues. The germline V and J ends were trimmed by 6 bases and 8 bases, with 8 bases remaining between them. The CDR3 reads CASSQEKQYF. As DNA, the CDR3 is TGTGCCAGCAGCCAAGAAAAGCAGTACTTC.

The chain links TRBV7-2 to TRBJ1-1; D unresolved. Trimming removed 4 bases from V and 5 bases from J, with 14 bases in between. This CDR3 has 14 amino acids. CDR1 and CDR2 (germline): SGHTA, FQGNSA. CDR3 nucleotide sequence: TGTGCCAGCAGCTCCGCCATACTCGATACTGAAGCTTTCTTT. This gives the protein CASSSAILDTEAFF.

This clonotype was seen repeatedly, ten times or more. The chain joins TRBV7-9 to TRBJ2-1; 7 nucleotides match TRBD1. This CDR3 has 16 amino acids. With 6 bases clipped from V and 7 bases from J, the junction kept 15 bases outside the gene matches. Germline values: CDR1 SEHNR, CDR2 FQNEAQ (reference sequence). The CDR3 reads CASRTLGEGARNEQFF. The CDR3 DNA reads TGTGCCAGCAGGACCCTCGGTGAGGGGGCAAGGAATGAGCAGTTCTTC.

This chain joins TRBV28 and TRBJ2-3; 8 positions match TRBD2. V lost 8 bases and J lost 2; bases outside the gene matches: 6. The germline CDR1 and CDR2 sequences are MDHEN and SYDVKM. This CDR3 is 14 amino acids long. The CDR3 loop is CASGGLGLTDTQYF. In nucleotides, the CDR3 is TGTGCCAGCGGGGGACTAGGCCTCACAGATACGCAGTATTTT.

This clonotype was counted ten times or more. The J gene is TRBJ2-7, the V gene TRBV6-2 or TRBV6-3; no firm D call. Germline CDR1 and CDR2: MNHEY and SVGEGT. V was pared by 2 bases and J by 2 bases, with 10 bases between. The CDR3 has 14 residues. The CDR3 loop reads CASSYKNSAYEQYV. The CDR3 DNA sequence: TGTGCCAGCAGTTACAAAAACAGCGCCTACGAGCAGTACGTC.

This clonotype has ten or more counts. Germline is not matched at one junction end, which may reflect a read error. The chain couples TRBV28 to TRBJ1-5; D is perhaps TRBD1 (5 bases). The germline CDR1 and CDR2 sequences are MDHEN and SYDVKM. The CDR3 is 17 amino acids. The CDR3 spells CASSLAGAPDSYQPQHF. The CDR3, as DNA: TGTGCCAGCAGTTTGGCCGGGGCCCCGGATAGCTATCAGCCCCAGCATTTT.

The chain uses TRBV10-2 and TRBJ1-1; D ambiguous. The ends were cut back, 1 base at V and 7 bases at J, with 7 bases in the middle. The CDR3 is 12 residues long. Germline CDR1 and CDR2: WSHSY and SAAADI. CDR3 sequence reads: CASSEWAVEAFF. CDR3 nucleotide sequence: TGCGCCAGCAGTGAGTGGGCAGTTGAAGCTTTCTTT.

This clonotype has ten or more counts. The CDR3 sequence: CSAWYLGGAFF. DNA of the CDR3: TGCAGCGCCTGGTATCTTGGGGGAGCTTTCTTT. This chain connects TRBV29-1 to TRBJ1-1; possible D gene TRBD1, 5 bases. Germline-derived CDR1 and CDR2 are SQVTM and ANQGSEA. The V end lost 7 bases, the J end lost 10 bases, and 16 bases lay between the germline ends. CDR3 length: 11 residues.

This clonotype was seen only a few times. The V gene is TRBV10-3, the J gene TRBJ1-2, with 10 bases lining up with TRBD1. The CDR3 loop spans 14 amino acids. The germline V gene encodes CDR1 ENHRY and CDR2 SYGVKD. V was pared by 5 bases and J by 7 bases, with 7 bases of the junction left unmatched. The CDR3 protein is CAISQDRGPSGYTF. In nucleotides, the CDR3 is TGTGCCATCAGTCAAGACAGGGGGCCTAGTGGCTACACCTTC.

At least ten counts were recorded for this clonotype. V is TRBV29-1 and J is TRBJ2-3; tentatively, D is TRBD2 (6 bases). The CDR3 totals 14 residues. Looked up from germline, CDR1 is SQVTM and CDR2 is ANQGSEA. Trimming stripped 5 bases from V and 5 bases from J, with 17 bases between. The CDR3 nucleotides read TGCAGCGTTCGATCTGGAGGGAATCGAGATACGCAGTATTTT. Its protein product is CSVRSGGNRDTQYF.

There are a few counts of this clonotype. The gene calls are TRBV6-2 or TRBV6-3 and TRBJ2-1; D is uncertain. The CDR3 spans 14 residues. Germline lookup yields CDR1 MNHEY and CDR2 SVGEGT. V was pared by 4 bases and J by 0 bases, with 7 bases between. The CDR3 sequence is CASSSAFSYNEQFF. DNA for the CDR3: TGTGCCAGCAGTTCGGCGTTCTCCTACAATGAGCAGTTCTTC.

This clonotype appeared many times. The CDR3 region is CASSWHEQYF. In DNA form, the CDR3 reads TGTGCCAGCAGTTGGCACGAGCAGTACTTC. The chain couples TRBV28 to TRBJ2-7, with D uncertain. Germline values: CDR1 MDHEN, CDR2 SYDVKM. V shed 4 bases and J shed 5 bases, with 3 bases lying between them. The length of the CDR3 is 10 residues.

The chain combines TRBV7-2 with TRBJ2-1, with 8 positions matching TRBD2. This CDR3 has 15 residues. The junction had 4 bases not matched to a gene; V was cut back by 2 bases and J by 4 bases. Per the germline V gene, CDR1 is SGHTA and CDR2 is FQGNSA. The CDR3 reads CASSLSGGGYNEQFF. Here the CDR3 DNA reads TGTGCCAGCAGCTTATCTGGCGGGGGGTACAATGAGCAGTTCTTC.

The chain employs TRBV3-1 and TRBJ1-2; the D is unclear. Trimming shortened V by 0 bases and J by 7 bases, and 12 bases separated the two germline ends. This CDR3 spans 14 amino acids. The germline CDR1 and CDR2 sequences are LGHDT and YNNKEL (reference sequence). CDR3 nucleotide sequence: TGTGCCAGCAGCCAAGATGCCCTGGCAGGTGGCTACACCTTC. Protein sequence: CASSQDALAGGYTF.

This chain links TRBV12-3 or TRBV12-4 with TRBJ1-1, with TRBD1 matching over 7 bases. Trimming at V came to 5 bases and at J to 0 bases, leaving 9 bases not matched to a gene. This CDR3 spans 16 amino acids. The CDR3 DNA sequence: TGTGCCAGCAGTCCGATCCAGGGGGGACTGAACACTGAAGCTTTCTTT. Protein: CASSPIQGGLNTEAFF.

This clonotype has only a few counts. The chain joins TRBV6-1 to TRBJ1-2; D perhaps matches TRBD1 (5 bases). CDR1 is MNHNS and CDR2 is SASEGT in the germline V gene. V shed 5 bases and J shed 4 bases, with 23 bases lying between them. This CDR3 spans 17 amino acids. The CDR3 DNA reads TGTGCCAGCAGTCCCCAATATCTGGGGCGGGACTTCTATGGCTACACCTTC. Residues: CASSPQYLGRDFYGYTF.

This clonotype was seen a handful of times. The rearrangement links TRBV15 to TRBJ1-5; 7 bases agree with TRBD1. V gave up 3 bases and J gave up 3 bases; unmatched junction bases: 11. The CDR3 is made up of 17 amino acids. Germline CDR1 and CDR2: LNHNV and YYDKDF (reference sequence). Here the CDR3 reads CATSSVDRWGNNQPQHF. The CDR3 DNA reads as TGTGCCACCAGCAGCGTGGACAGGTGGGGTAACAATCAGCCCCAGCATTTT.

The chain employs TRBV9 and TRBJ2-3, with D perhaps matching TRBD2 (5 bases). Per the germline V gene, CDR1 is SGDLS and CDR2 is YYNGEE. CDR3 length: 15 amino acids. V gave up 3 bases and J gave up 4 bases, with 15 bases separating them. The CDR3: CASSASPHKADTQYF. CDR3 nucleotides: TGTGCCAGCAGCGCTAGCCCCCACAAGGCAGATACGCAGTATTTT.

This clonotype was counted a few times. This chain connects TRBV12-3 or TRBV12-4 to TRBJ1-4; tentatively, D is TRBD1 (6 bases). CDR3 size: 16 residues. V lost 0 bases, J lost 7 bases, and 15 bases lay in between. CDR3 nucleotides: TGTGCCAGCAGTTTAGCGGGCGGGGGCGACAGTGAAAAACTGTTTTTT. Amino acid sequence: CASSLAGGGDSEKLFF.

The sample holds a few counts of this clonotype. The chain has TRBV7-9 and TRBJ2-2; tentative D call: TRBD2 (5 bases). Trimming shortened V by 6 bases and J by 0 bases, and 11 bases separated the two germline ends. Germline CDR1 and CDR2: SEHNR and FQNEAQ (reference sequence). CDR3 length: 15 residues. CDR3 in DNA: TGTGCCAGCAGGTCCTCCGGGACGAACACCGGGGAGCTGTTTTTT. Translating gives CASRSSGTNTGELFF. The whole variable domain, remainder taken from reference TRBV7-9 and TRBJ2-2, is DTGVSQNPRHKITKRGQNVTFRCDPISEHNRLYWYRQTLGQGPEFLTYFQNEAQLEKSRLLSDRFSAERPKGSFSTLEIQRTEQGDSAMYLCASRSSGTNTGELFFGEGSRLTVL.

This clonotype has more than one count but fewer than ten. The chain carries TRBV3-1 and TRBJ2-1; D is undetermined. V lost 5 bases to trimming and J lost 5 bases, with 7 bases between them. Germline V gene lookup returns CDR1 LGHDT and CDR2 YNNKEL (reference sequence). The CDR3 totals 12 residues. The CDR3: CASSFQNNEQFF. In DNA, the CDR3 is TGTGCCAGCAGCTTCCAAAACAATGAGCAGTTCTTC.

This clonotype was recorded many times. The chain carries TRBV7-2 and TRBJ1-5, with no clear D. Trimming shortened V by 4 bases and J by 5 bases, and 6 bases separated the two germline ends. This CDR3 spans 12 amino acids. Germline V lookup: CDR1 SGHTA, CDR2 FQGNSA. The CDR3 DNA reads TGTGCCAGCAGCTCTTCCTATCAGCCCCAGCATTTT. Translated: CASSSSYQPQHF. Variable domain in full (rest from reference TRBV7-2 and TRBJ1-5): GAGVSQSPSNKVTEKGKDVELRCDPISGHTALYWYRQSLGQGLEFLIYFQGNSAPDKSGLPSDRFSAERTGGSVSTLTIQRTQQEDSAVYLCASSSSYQPQHFGDGTRLSIL.

The table lists this clonotype with a few counts. The chain carries TRBV11-2 and TRBJ1-2; D ambiguous. The CDR3 totals 16 residues. Germline lookup yields CDR1 SGHAT and CDR2 FQNNGV. Trimming removed 5 bases from V and 1 base from J, with 17 bases in between. In DNA form, the CDR3 reads TGTGCCAGCAGCCGCCTTAAGATGACACATAACTATGGCTACACCTTC. This translates into CASSRLKMTHNYGYTF.

This clonotype was recorded at least ten times. The chain carries TRBV10-2 and TRBJ1-3; D is undetermined. Germline V gene data show CDR1 as WSHSY and CDR2 as SAAADI. V lost 6 bases and J lost 0, with 9 bases in between. This CDR3 comprises 14 residues. This CDR3 reads CASSPQTSGNTIYF. Written as DNA, the CDR3 is TGCGCCAGCAGCCCCCAAACCTCTGGAAACACCATATATTTT.